These T cell receptor beta chains were read from a single sample in a study of shared clonotypes between healthy human individuals. Assay: immunoSEQ multiplex PCR; the TCRdb copy retains only in-frame clones and omits some. Here the sample spans some 510,000 clones, 70% to 80% being singletons. The sample was PBMCs. The receptor source for this set is a woman between 40 and 50 years old in good health. Some clones in this sample may be carry-over from other donors' samples. CDR3s include the opening cysteine and the closing phenylalanine or tryptophan. D genes are given only for firm matches. Expanded clones are given a class, and other clones once, few, many or no size at all.

>-|TRBV7-9|TRBJ2-1|TRBD2
CASSLVSGRAPQFF
TGTGCCAGCAGCTTAGTTAGCGGGAGGGCTCCGCAGTTCTTC
>-|TRBV7-9|TRBJ1-1|TRBD1
CASRGAGTGGRDTEAFF
TGTGCCAGCAGGGGAGCCGGGACAGGGGGCCGGGACACTGAAGCTTTCTTT
>-|TRBV6-5|TRBJ2-7|TRBD1
CASSTGQGPYEQYF
TGTGCCAGCAGCACGGGACAGGGGCCCTACGAGCAGTACTTC
>few|TRBV7-2|TRBJ2-2|-
CASSDGNGELFF
TGTGCCAGCAGCGACGGCAACGGGGAGCTGTTTTTT
>-|TRBV7-9|TRBJ2-7|-
CASSLAQLEQYF
TGTGCCAGCAGCTTAGCGCAACTGGAGCAGTACTTC
>-|TRBV19|TRBJ2-1|TRBD2
CASSILTSGTWNEQFF
TGTGCCAGTAGTATCCTCACTAGCGGGACGTGGAATGAGCAGTTCTTC
>-|TRBV15|TRBJ2-3|-
CATSRVGTRSTDTQYF
TGTGCCACCAGCAGAGTGGGGACGAGGAGCACAGATACGCAGTATTTT
>-|TRBV6-6|TRBJ2-7|TRBD1
CASRLGTGDYEQYF
TGTGCCAGCAGACTAGGGACAGGGGACTACGAGCAGTACTTC
>-|TRBV9|TRBJ2-7|TRBD1
CASSPRQGSSYEQYF
TGTGCCAGCAGCCCTAGACAGGGTAGCTCCTACGAGCAGTACTTC
>many|TRBV7-9|TRBJ2-1|TRBD2
CASSLSGASYNEQFF
TGTGCCAGCAGCCTTAGCGGGGCCTCCTACAATGAGCAGTTCTTC
>-|TRBV2|TRBJ2-3|TRBD2
CASVGRRGRTDTQYF
TGTGCCAGCGTTGGTAGGCGCGGGAGGACAGATACGCAGTATTTT
>-|TRBV7-5|TRBJ2-7|-
CVRSMYRDSNYEQYF
TGTGTCAGAAGCATGTACCGGGACAGCAACTACGAGCAGTACTTC
>-|TRBV4-2|TRBJ2-3|-
CASSPGRRADTQYF
TGTGCCAGCAGCCCGGGCCGACGGGCAGATACGCAGTATTTT
>-|TRBV5-1|TRBJ2-1|TRBD2
CASSLAGTRTFHEQFF
TGCGCCAGCAGCTTGGCCGGGACTAGGACCTTTCATGAGCAGTTCTTC
>-|TRBV11-2|TRBJ2-2|TRBD2
CASSSLAGGETGELFF
TGTGCCAGCAGCTCCTTAGCGGGAGGGGAGACCGGGGAGCTGTTTTTT
>-|TRBV7-2|TRBJ2-5|-
CASSLGVSPETQYF
TGTGCCAGCAGCTTAGGAGTTAGCCCAGAGACCCAGTACTTC